The 3 T cell receptor beta chains below come from one sample, sequenced in a study of blood T cell repertoires in COVID-19. The protocol was immunoSEQ multiplex PCR, while the TCRdb copy is restricted to in-frame clones and leaves out a portion. The data show around 110,000 clones, about nine tenths seen once. What was sequenced was peripheral blood. These receptors were taken from a human donor with active COVID-19. The donor label of this sample is uncertain.

This chain uses TRBV2 with TRBJ1-3; TRBD1 matches at 8 bases. The CDR3 totals 18 residues. Germline V gene data show CDR1 as SNHLY and CDR2 as FYNNEI. Trimming took 4 bases from V and 0 from J; bases not matched to a gene: 11. The CDR3 sequence is CASSGEIGTGHSGNTIYF. The CDR3 DNA reads TGTGCCAGCAGTGGGGAGATTGGGACAGGTCACTCTGGAAACACCATATATTTT.

In its sample, this clone was seen once. V is TRBV13 and J is TRBJ1-3; the D is unclear. In germline, CDR1 is PRHDT, CDR2 FYEKMQ (reference sequence). Trimming removed 2 bases from V and 4 bases from J, with 9 bases in between. This CDR3 spans 14 amino acids. The CDR3 is CASSLRQAGNTIYF. The CDR3 region has the DNA TGTGCCAGCAGCTTACGCCAAGCCGGAAACACCATATATTTT.

The chain joins TRBV4-1 to TRBJ2-3; 9 nucleotides agree with TRBD1. Per the germline V gene, CDR1 is MGHRA and CDR2 is YSYEKL. The CDR3 consists of 16 residues. With 2 bases clipped from V and 3 bases from J, the junction kept 6 bases outside the gene matches. CDR3 sequence reads: CASSQIPGQGTDTQYF. The CDR3 DNA follows: TGCGCCAGCAGCCAAATCCCGGGACAGGGAACAGATACGCAGTATTTT.